This paragraph covers one TCR beta chain sequence. This specimen belongs to a study of T-cell memory formation after mild COVID-19. From the 5' RACE reads, TCRdb called clonotypes with MiXCR, one entry per CDR3 protein. The data hold 30,000 or so distinct CDR3 sequences, with 21% observed a single time. Germline V gives CDR1 MGHRA, CDR2 YSYEKL. The CDR3 sequence is 17 residues long. The V and J ends lost 1 base and 3 bases, in that order; junction bases with no gene match: 8. This TCR was recovered from an adult who had mild COVID-19 (a few samples of this study predate the infection). Cell type and time point are not known. The material sequenced was PBMCs or a T cell subset sorted from them (not recorded which). V and J are TRBV4-1 and TRBJ2-2, with 7 positions matching TRBD1. CDR3 protein: CASSQGYRTGDTGELFF. As DNA, the CDR3 is TGCGCCAGCAGCCAAGGTTACAGGACAGGAGACACCGGGGAGCTGTTTTTT.